Listed below are T cell receptor beta chains from one sample, sequenced in a study of identical twins. From the 5' RACE reads, TCRdb called clonotypes with MiXCR, one entry per CDR3 protein. Altogether 350,000 or so distinct CDR3 sequences are present, 9% to 15% being singletons, with the ten largest covering roughly 7%. This sample was also put to use in a study of yellow fever vaccine responses in identical twins.

The sequenced sample consisted of CD8+ T cells sorted from blood. The receptor source for this set is a woman between 18 and 30 years old in good health. CDR3s include the opening cysteine and the closing phenylalanine or tryptophan.

CSVDKGGAQTQYF	TRBV29-1	TRBJ2-5
CASKYRLQGRIQYF	TRBV27	TRBJ2-4
CSVEDQSSGNTIYF	TRBV29-1	TRBJ1-3
CSALAGGGETQYF	TRBV20-1	TRBJ2-5
CASSLLGQGSTDTQYF	TRBV5-5	TRBJ2-3
CATSEGLAGDTGELFF	TRBV24-1	TRBJ2-2
CASSPRGPTRLTDTQYF	TRBV27	TRBJ2-3
CASQPDSQLLTDTQYF	TRBV12-3/TRBV12-4	TRBJ2-3
CASSSGLGNEQYF	TRBV5-1	TRBJ2-7
CASSYSPRGEAFF	TRBV6-5	TRBJ1-1
CASSYGPSGYTPYF	TRBV6-5	TRBJ2-3
CASKLNSGLQETQYF	TRBV7-9	TRBJ2-5
CASGDYEQYF	TRBV28	TRBJ2-7
CASSQGGGYSNQPQHF	TRBV4-1	TRBJ1-5
CASSEGTGGADTQYF	TRBV6-1	TRBJ2-3
CASSSQGTVREKLFF	TRBV5-6	TRBJ1-4
CATSAQGPGAYEQYF	TRBV24-1	TRBJ2-7
CASSPGTSGRTQETQYF	TRBV7-9	TRBJ2-5
CASSQDVHNEQFF	TRBV4-2	TRBJ2-1
CASSLSGPNQPQHF	TRBV5-1	TRBJ1-5
CASSEGGNTVYRYQEQFF	TRBV6-1	TRBJ2-1
CASSGRNGRGEDTQYF	TRBV7-9	TRBJ2-3
CASSLRLAGAPYNEQFF	TRBV12-3/TRBV12-4	TRBJ2-1
CSVAGGGTNTEAFF	TRBV29-1	TRBJ1-1
CAIKSSGVNTEAFF	TRBV10-3	TRBJ1-1
CSVAQKTSGRFYEQYF	TRBV29-1	TRBJ2-7
CASSIGSWSTDTQYF	TRBV7-9	TRBJ2-3
CSARAVRGAYNEQFF	TRBV20-1	TRBJ2-1
CASSLGRQGPFRELFF	TRBV7-2	TRBJ2-2
CASSVVPSGYYEQYF	TRBV9	TRBJ2-7
CASSLEVEYRVPYEQYF	TRBV7-8	TRBJ2-7
CASSDGSTDEQYF	TRBV9	TRBJ2-7
CAISEGGQGDGYTF	TRBV10-3	TRBJ1-2
CSVDGGGLAVYQETQYF	TRBV29-1	TRBJ2-5
CASSFNGYQETQYF	TRBV5-1	TRBJ2-5
CSVEDRTDEQFF	TRBV29-1	TRBJ2-1
CATSREGMETGAFETQYF	TRBV15	TRBJ2-5
CSVVSNTEAFF	TRBV29-1	TRBJ1-1
CASSFLHPADNQPQHF	TRBV5-8	TRBJ1-5
CASSLNRGREETQYF	TRBV5-1	TRBJ2-5
CASLPDRWDSPLHF	TRBV28	TRBJ1-6
CASSGLEYNEQFF	TRBV12-3/TRBV12-4	TRBJ2-1